These T cell receptor beta chains were read from a single sample in a study of T cells in tuberculosis. Clones were read by immunoSEQ multiplex PCR, and TCRdb kept only the in-frame ones, dropping some. The sample records some 49,000 clones, nearly 95% being singletons. The material was PBMCs, obtained at tuberculosis diagnosis. The receptor source for this set is an adult with tuberculosis. CDR3s include the opening cysteine and the closing phenylalanine or tryptophan. The order of the fields is J gene, CDR3 length, D gene, V gene, CDR3 DNA, CDR3 protein. The D gene is left open where the match is weak.

TRBJ1-1,14,TRBD1,TRBV10-3,TGTGCCATCAGTTCGACAGGGAAGAACACTGAAGCTTTCTTT,CAISSTGKNTEAFF
TRBJ2-7,15,TRBD2,TRBV7-2,TGTGCCAGCAGCTACTTAGCGGGTTCCTCCTACGAGCAGTACTTC,CASSYLAGSSYEQYF
TRBJ2-2,16,TRBD1,TRBV27,TGTGCCAGCAGTTTCCTAAGGGACAGGGGTTCCGGGGAGCTGTTTTTT,CASSFLRDRGSGELFF
TRBJ2-3,15,.,TRBV7-8,TGTGCCAGCAGCATCCTAGCGTCAAGCACAGATACGCAGTATTTT,CASSILASSTDTQYF
TRBJ2-4,16,.,TRBV18,TGTGCCAGCTCACCAGAAGGTGGACAGATGATGAACATTCAGTACTTC,CASSPEGGQMMNIQYF
TRBJ2-3,15,TRBD1,TRBV7-8,TGTGCCAGCAGCTTAGCCCCAGGGGGAACAGATACGCAGTATTTT,CASSLAPGGTDTQYF
TRBJ1-1,16,.,TRBV27,TGTGCCAGCAGTTTATCACCGGGGGGTCTGAACACTGAAGCTTTCTTT,CASSLSPGGLNTEAFF
TRBJ2-3,16,.,TRBV15,TGTGCCACCAGCAGAGCCGTCCTAACCAACACAGATACGCAGTATTTT,CATSRAVLTNTDTQYF
TRBJ1-5,15,TRBD1,TRBV10-2,TGCGCCAGCAGGGACGGGACAGGGCTTGGTCAGCCCCAGCATTTT,CASRDGTGLGQPQHF
TRBJ2-7,15,TRBD1,TRBV7-2,TGTGCCAGCAGCTTGGGACAGCTGGCAACCTACGAGCAGTACTTC,CASSLGQLATYEQYF
TRBJ2-7,16,TRBD2,TRBV28,TGTGCCAGCAGCCCACGCCTAGCGGACCGCTCCTACGAGCAGTACTTC,CASSPRLADRSYEQYF
TRBJ2-3,14,.,TRBV6-5,TGTGCCAGCAGCCTAGGAGGTCTGGTAGATACGCAGTATTTT,CASSLGGLVDTQYF
TRBJ2-7,14,TRBD1,TRBV11-2,TGTGCCAGCAGCCGTGGACAGGAGTCCTACGAGCAGTACTTC,CASSRGQESYEQYF
TRBJ1-1,14,.,TRBV6-5,TGTGCCAGCAGTTACTCCCCGGGGAACACTGAAGCTTTCTTT,CASSYSPGNTEAFF
TRBJ2-1,14,TRBD2,TRBV11-3,TGTGCCAGCAGCAAGGGGACTAGGCCCAATGAGCAGTTCTTC,CASSKGTRPNEQFF
TRBJ2-2,16,TRBD1,TRBV7-2,TGTGCCAGCAGCTTCGGACGACAGGGGGGAGCCGGGGAGCTGTTTTTT,CASSFGRQGGAGELFF
TRBJ2-5,13,.,TRBV25-1,TGTGCCAGCAGTGAATACGGGGGAGAGACCCAGTACTTC,CASSEYGGETQYF
TRBJ2-7,16,TRBD1,TRBV7-8,TGTGCCAGCAGCTTAGTAGATCAGGGGGCTTCCTACGAGCAGTACTTC,CASSLVDQGASYEQYF